The present T cell receptor beta chain was sequenced within a study of PD-1 blockade in classical Hodgkin lymphoma. TCRdb's table, derived via immunoSEQ multiplex PCR, lists solely in-frame clones and lacks some. The sample lists 25,000 to 30,000 clones, about four fifths occurring once. Noted time point: cycle 4 day 1 (C4D1), after six to seven weeks of nivolumab. After autologous stem cell transplantation all patients relapsed, and prior brentuximab vedotin exposure differed between cohorts. The receptor was derived from a human donor with classical Hodgkin lymphoma. The sequencing used peripheral blood mononuclear cells (PBMCs), collected before the fourth cycle of nivolumab.

The CDR3 loop reads CASSLGGRAEAFF. The CDR3 DNA sequence: TGTGCCAGCAGCTTAGGAGGTAGGGCTGAAGCTTTCTTT. The chain carries TRBV7-8 and TRBJ1-1; no firm D call. Trimming stripped 1 base from V and 6 bases from J, with 9 bases between. The CDR3 is made up of 13 amino acids. The germline CDR1 and CDR2 sequences are SGHVS and FQNEAQ.